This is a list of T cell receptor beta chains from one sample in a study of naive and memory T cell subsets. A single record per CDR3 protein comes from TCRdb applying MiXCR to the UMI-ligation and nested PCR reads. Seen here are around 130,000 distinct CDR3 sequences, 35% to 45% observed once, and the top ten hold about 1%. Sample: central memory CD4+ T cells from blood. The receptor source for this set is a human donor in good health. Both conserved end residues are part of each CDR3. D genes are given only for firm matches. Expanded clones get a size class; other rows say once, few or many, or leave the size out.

CDR3aa: CASSLGRLSADEQFF; CDR3nt: TGCGCCAGCAGCTTGGGTAGACTTAGCGCGGATGAGCAGTTCTTC; abundance: -; j_gene: TRBJ2-1; v_gene: TRBV5-1; d_gene: -
CDR3aa: CSAREGRHTGELFF; CDR3nt: TGCAGTGCTAGGGAGGGCAGACACACCGGGGAGCTGTTTTTT; abundance: -; j_gene: TRBJ2-2; v_gene: TRBV20-1; d_gene: -
CDR3aa: CASSLSPGHLPEQYF; CDR3nt: TGTGCCAGCAGCCTGTCTCCGGGGCACCTCCCCGAGCAGTACTTC; abundance: -; j_gene: TRBJ2-7; v_gene: TRBV7-2; d_gene: -
CDR3aa: CASTNGRKLFF; CDR3nt: TGCGCCAGCACCAACGGACGAAAACTGTTTTTT; abundance: -; j_gene: TRBJ1-4; v_gene: TRBV5-1; d_gene: -
CDR3aa: CASRPGLAGTGELFF; CDR3nt: TGTGCCAGCAGACCCGGACTAGCAGGGACCGGGGAGCTGTTTTTT; abundance: -; j_gene: TRBJ2-2; v_gene: TRBV6-6; d_gene: TRBD2
CDR3aa: CASKQKGGETQYF; CDR3nt: TGTGCCAGCAAACAGAAGGGCGGGGAGACCCAGTACTTC; abundance: -; j_gene: TRBJ2-5; v_gene: TRBV7-9; d_gene: -
CDR3aa: CASRPDSLAYEQYF; CDR3nt: TGTGCCAGCAGACCAGACAGTCTCGCCTACGAGCAGTACTTC; abundance: few; j_gene: TRBJ2-7; v_gene: TRBV6-5; d_gene: -
CDR3aa: CASSLEGTQSYEQYF; CDR3nt: TGTGCCAGCAGCTTAGAGGGGACGCAGTCCTACGAGCAGTACTTC; abundance: -; j_gene: TRBJ2-7; v_gene: TRBV11-2; d_gene: -
CDR3aa: CASMVSSYNEQFF; CDR3nt: TGTGCCAGCATGGTTAGTTCCTACAATGAGCAGTTCTTC; abundance: -; j_gene: TRBJ2-1; v_gene: TRBV6-2/TRBV6-3; d_gene: -
CDR3aa: CSAREFGLAGVGDTQYF; CDR3nt: TGCAGTGCTAGAGAGTTTGGTCTAGCGGGAGTTGGAGATACGCAGTATTTT; abundance: -; j_gene: TRBJ2-3; v_gene: TRBV20-1; d_gene: TRBD2
CDR3aa: CASSTQTSGRSEQYF; CDR3nt: TGTGCCAGCAGTACCCAGACTAGCGGGAGGTCCGAGCAGTACTTC; abundance: -; j_gene: TRBJ2-7; v_gene: TRBV28; d_gene: TRBD2
CDR3aa: CASRQDTYEQYF; CDR3nt: TGTGCCAGTAGACAGGATACCTACGAGCAGTACTTC; abundance: -; j_gene: TRBJ2-7; v_gene: TRBV28; d_gene: -
CDR3aa: CASSAQGRIKFF; CDR3nt: TGTGCCAGCAGTGCCCAGGGGAGAATTAAGTTCTTC; abundance: many; j_gene: TRBJ2-1; v_gene: TRBV28; d_gene: -
CDR3aa: CASSSRTSGISREQFF; CDR3nt: TGTGCCAGCAGTTCCCGGACTAGCGGGATCAGTAGGGAGCAGTTCTTC; abundance: -; j_gene: TRBJ2-1; v_gene: TRBV12-3/TRBV12-4; d_gene: TRBD2
CDR3aa: CASSPGTGFVHTQYF; CDR3nt: TGTGCCAGCAGTCCTGGAACAGGATTCGTCCATACGCAGTATTTT; abundance: -; j_gene: TRBJ2-3; v_gene: TRBV12-3/TRBV12-4; d_gene: -
CDR3aa: CASGRLAGGGETQYF; CDR3nt: TGCGCCAGCGGGAGACTAGCGGGAGGAGGAGAGACCCAGTACTTC; abundance: -; j_gene: TRBJ2-5; v_gene: TRBV5-1; d_gene: TRBD2
CDR3aa: CASSYPDGGKTQYF; CDR3nt: TGTGCCAGCAGTTACCCCGATGGGGGAAAGACCCAGTACTTC; abundance: once; j_gene: TRBJ2-5; v_gene: TRBV6-6; d_gene: -
CDR3aa: CSAPKSGSRDEQYF; CDR3nt: TGCAGTGCCCCGAAGTCGGGGAGTAGAGACGAGCAGTACTTC; abundance: -; j_gene: TRBJ2-7; v_gene: TRBV20-1; d_gene: -
CDR3aa: CSVETPVGHNEQFF; CDR3nt: TGCAGCGTCGAAACTCCGGTCGGACACAATGAGCAGTTCTTC; abundance: many; j_gene: TRBJ2-1; v_gene: TRBV29-1; d_gene: -
CDR3aa: CSARDPQPGDGPGLAEPGEQFF; CDR3nt: TGCAGTGCTAGAGATCCGCAACCCGGGGACGGACCCGGACTAGCGGAACCGGGGGAGCAGTTCTTC; abundance: -; j_gene: TRBJ2-1; v_gene: TRBV20-1; d_gene: TRBD2